These 9 T cell receptor beta chains were all obtained from the same sample, sequenced in a study of T cell responses to AZD1222 COVID-19 vaccine (dated by TCRdb to the early 2020s). The label giving this sample's time point can be read as: about 28 days (+/-7) after the second vaccine dose. Library method: the immunoSEQ multiplex PCR assay. TCRdb retrieved this table from immuneACCESS and kept in-frame rearrangements only. Not all clones are present; in checked studies, unresolved V genes account for under half, and no reason is known for the remainder. The sample contains approximately 140,000 clones, approximately 92% of them found a single time. The top ten clonotypes cover about 2.1% of the sample. This material consisted of peripheral blood, taken 28 days after the second AZD1222 dose. Receptor source: an adult who received the AZD1222 COVID-19 vaccine.

The rearrangement joins TRBV9 to TRBJ1-2; D is uncertain. The CDR3 spans 13 residues. Per germline, CDR1 SGDLS and CDR2 YYNGEE. The V end was cut by 5 bases, the J end by 6 bases, with 14 bases between. The CDR3 protein is CASRGLRIDGYTF. The CDR3 nucleotides are TGTGCCAGCAGGGGCCTCAGGATCGATGGCTACACCTTC. Using reference TRBV9 and TRBJ1-2 for the parts outside the CDR3, the full variable domain is DSGVTQTPKHLITATGQRVTLRCSPRSGDLSVYWYQQSLDQGLQFLIQYYNGEERAKGNILERFSAQQFPDLHSELNLSSLELGDSALYFCASRGLRIDGYTFGSGTRLTVV.

This chain connects TRBV10-2 to TRBJ2-7; 7 positions agree with TRBD1. The germline V gene has CDR1 WSHSY and CDR2 SAAADI. CDR3 length: 14 residues. V gave up 0 bases and J gave up 8 bases; unmatched junction bases: 7. This CDR3 reads CASSESGTEPKQYV. In nucleotides, the CDR3 is TGCGCCAGCAGTGAGTCCGGGACAGAACCGAAGCAGTACGTC.

As concerns this clone: The sample contains more than one DNA sequence encoding this CDR3. CDR3 in amino acids: CASSYGTRSYNEQFF. Here the CDR3 DNA reads TGTGCCAGCAGTTACGGGACTCGCTCCTACAATGAGCAGTTCTTC. The chain combines TRBV6-5 with TRBJ2-1; tentatively, D is TRBD2 (6 bases). The CDR3 totals 15 residues. Germline lookup yields CDR1 MNHEY and CDR2 SVGAGI. The V and J ends lost 2 bases and 0 bases respectively, with 8 bases between them.

The chain combines TRBV19 with TRBJ1-2; a weak D match, TRBD1 (6 bases). The CDR3 consists of 18 residues. Per the germline V gene, CDR1 is LNHDA and CDR2 is SQIVND (reference sequence). The germline V and J ends were trimmed by 3 bases and 3 bases, with 23 bases remaining between them. The CDR3 DNA reads as TGTGCCAGTAGTATCAACTCCCGCGGCCAGGGGAAAGACTATGGCTACACCTTC. This encodes CASSINSRGQGKDYGYTF.

The chain is built from TRBV2 and TRBJ1-1, with 10 nucleotides matching TRBD1. With 6 bases clipped from V and 5 bases from J, the junction kept 9 bases outside the gene matches. Germline assignment: CDR1 SNHLY and CDR2 FYNNEI. The CDR3 contains 15 residues. CDR3 nucleotides: TGTGCCAGCAGCCCGGACAGGGGGGCGGAAACTGAAGCTTTCTTT. Translating it yields CASSPDRGAETEAFF.

The CDR3 sequence: CASSLGQHYGYTF. The CDR3 DNA sequence: TGTGCCAGCAGCTTAGGGCAGCACTATGGCTACACCTTC. The genes are TRBV7-9 and TRBJ1-2, with no clear D. The CDR3 loop spans 13 amino acids. Deletions cut 1 base from V and 3 bases from J, with 6 bases between. The V gene's germline CDR1 is SEHNR and CDR2 FQNEAQ (reference sequence).

The CDR3 DNA sequence: TGTGCCAGCAGCCCATCCCCGGGACGCAACACTGAAGCTTTCTTT. Residues: CASSPSPGRNTEAFF. The chain employs TRBV5-4 and TRBJ1-1, with a tentative D call TRBD1 (5 bases). This CDR3 spans 15 amino acids. Germline V lookup: CDR1 SGHNT, CDR2 YYREEE (reference sequence). With 4 bases removed from V and 2 bases from J, the gap between germline ends came to 15 bases.

This clone was counted once. The J gene is TRBJ2-7, the V gene TRBV5-1; 9 positions agree with TRBD1. J lost 6 bases, V lost 4 bases, and 5 bases had no gene match. The CDR3 consists of 13 residues. CDR1 is SGHRS and CDR2 is YFSETQ in the germline V gene. For the CDR3, the DNA is TGCGCCAGCAGCACGGGGACAGGGACCGAGCAGTACTTC. Amino acids: CASSTGTGTEQYF.

The sample holds one count of this clone. The chain links TRBV4-1 to TRBJ1-5; D call uncertain. Trimming cost V 1 base and J 6 bases, with 13 bases left between them. Germline CDR1 and CDR2: MGHRA and YSYEKL. The CDR3 spans 15 residues. The CDR3 reads CASSQGQPFLQPQHF. CDR3 nucleotides: TGCGCCAGCAGCCAAGGGCAGCCCTTTCTTCAGCCCCAGCATTTT.